The T cell receptor (beta chain) under discussion was sequenced for a study of T cell responses to AZD1222 COVID-19 vaccine (dated by TCRdb to about 2021). About the full investigation: AZD1222 recipients whose second dose came at about 4 weeks and those whose second dose came at about 12 weeks were combined into one group, since spike-specific TCR depth and breadth did not differ between the two schedules. A total of more than 230 trial participants underwent TCR sequencing, of whom 207 had received two doses of AZD1222 and about 25 had received two doses of the MenACWY control vaccine. Trial participants were enrolled by age into subgroups of 18-55, 56-69 and 70-plus years, and about 150, 27 and 61 TCR-sequenced participants, respectively, were included in these subgroups.

On this clone itself: What antigen it recognizes has not been identified. No much larger clone is present one base from it, and per-base qualities are unavailable.

In the paper's terms, the time point label means: baseline before first vaccination. The vaccinee samples were drawn from two UK trials, COV001 and COV002, one of which was a single-blind randomized controlled phase 2/3 trial testing AZD1222 (ChAdOx1 nCoV-19) in healthy adults. For TCRbeta chain sequencing, PBMC samples were collected from trial participants at day 0 and at day 28 after the second dose. Broader findings and caveats from the paper: No day 14 peak-response samples were available, so repertoires were characterized only after the peak T cell response. In the small 56-69-year group, the increase in depth fell short of significance, most likely because of low power. Vaccine-associated CD4 TCRs spanned the whole spike protein, with dominant responses in regions 160-218 and 743-854. Reportedly, close to half of the unique spike-specific TCRs recognized epitopes lying outside the regions that are mutated in the B.1.351 and B.1.1.7 variants. After two AZD1222 doses, both the breadth and the depth of spike-specific TCRs were significantly higher than at day 0 and than in MenACWY recipients. Conclusions about previously exposed vaccinees are limited because only 5 or 6 AZD1222 recipients were SARS-CoV-2 seropositive at baseline. Participants were mostly white British, with more females than males. The authors suggested clonal diversity may have been underestimated.

CDR1 and CDR2 were assigned from the germline V gene (reference sequence) as LGHDT and YNNKEL. The V end gives up 5 bases and the J end 3 bases, leaving 5 bases in the junction not matched to a gene. From cysteine to phenylalanine, the CDR3 is 15 amino acids long. The DNA shown is the 45-base CDR3, in frame from base 1. The CDR3 regions of human TCRbeta chains were subjected to immunosequencing. As for the original processing: Repertoire TCRs were checked for matches against a reference library of SARS-CoV-2-specific TCRs that had been generated using the MIRA antigen-specificity platform. Breadth meant the fraction of unique TCRs that were SARS-CoV-2-associated, whereas depth meant the fraction of total T cells that were SARS-CoV-2-associated. Each spike-specific TCR was assigned to its reactive spike region and to a CD4 or CD8 class using the MIRA data. Log10-transformed breadth and depth values were compared by one-way ANOVA with Sidak's multiple comparisons tests. As stored in TCRdb, this immuneACCESS dataset retains in-frame rearrangements with V and J assigned. A fraction of the clones does not appear; measured against another copy, unresolved V genes explain less than half of the discrepancy, and the remainder lacks a known reason. V and J calls and clone size are those listed in that table; D and trimming were worked out from the DNA. Within this sample are about 180,000 clones, with just over 85% of them counted one time only. 0.49% of the sample rests with the top ten.

Here the chain combines TRBV3-1 (or the pseudogene TRBV3-2) and TRBJ2-2, and TRBD1 matches 8 of the central bases. This receptor was obtained from an adult in good health. The source was peripheral blood, collected on day 0 of AZD1222 vaccination. The nucleotides read TGTGCCAGCAGCGTTACAGGGGGATACACCGGGGAGCTGTTTTTT. It encodes CASSVTGGYTGELFF.